These 32 T cell receptor beta chains came from one sample sequenced in a study of T-cell reconstitution after alpha-beta-depleted transplantation in children. Researchers prepared the TCRbeta library using unique molecular identifiers, the study reports. One entry per CDR3 protein results from TCRdb running MiXCR on the PCR reads. Altogether about 610,000 distinct CDR3 sequences are present, approximately 10% being singletons, with the ten largest covering around 4%. Sequences were derived from PBMCs from the stem cell graft donor, sampled from the stem cell graft. The origin of the receptors is a human donor who donated a stem cell graft to a child with acute myeloid leukemia.

V and J are TRBV11-1 and TRBJ2-7; D remains ambiguous. The V gene lost 3 bases and the J gene lost 4 bases, with 10 bases spanning the gap. CDR3 length: 13 residues. Germline V lookup: CDR1 SGHAT, CDR2 FQDESV (reference sequence). In nucleotides, the CDR3 is TGTGCCAGCAGCTTTACTGACCGATACGAGCAGTACTTC. Translating it yields CASSFTDRYEQYF.

This clonotype was counted only a few times. V is TRBV6-2 or TRBV6-3 and J is TRBJ1-5; D is unresolved. The CDR3 length is 14 residues. The V gene's germline CDR1 is MNHEY and CDR2 SVGEGT. V lost 2 bases and J lost 6, with 11 bases in between. The CDR3: CASSYMGFGQPQHF. CDR3 bases: TGTGCCAGCAGTTACATGGGGTTCGGTCAGCCCCAGCATTTT.

The chain is built from TRBV12-3 or TRBV12-4 and TRBJ2-7; D tentatively reads TRBD1 or TRBD2 (5 bases each). Trimming took 7 bases from V and 7 from J, leaving 17 bases between them. The CDR3 extends over 13 amino acids. CDR3 sequence reads: CASTSGTWGEQYF. The CDR3 DNA sequence: TGTGCCAGCACCTCGGGCACCTGGGGGGAGCAGTACTTC.

This clonotype was recorded many times. The chain couples TRBV24-1 to TRBJ2-1; D is uncertain. Germline-derived CDR1 and CDR2 are KGHDR and SFDVKD. CDR3 length: 11 residues. Trimming cost V 6 bases and J 6 bases, with 5 bases left between them. This chain's CDR3 is CATSRSNEQFF. The CDR3 DNA follows: TGTGCCACCAGTAGGTCCAATGAGCAGTTCTTC.

This clonotype was observed many times. This rearrangement joins TRBV2 to TRBJ2-7; 14 positions match TRBD2. CDR1 and CDR2 from the germline V gene are SNHLY and FYNNEI. This CDR3 spans 15 amino acids. V dropped 8 bases and J dropped 7; count of bases not matched to a gene: 10. The chain's CDR3 is CASLPGTSGRGEQYF. The CDR3 coding sequence is TGTGCCAGCCTCCCCGGGACTAGCGGGAGAGGTGAGCAGTACTTC.

The chain employs TRBV7-8 and TRBJ1-5, with D possibly being TRBD1 (6 bases). The V gene lost 3 bases and the J gene lost 4 bases, with 16 bases spanning the gap. The germline gives CDR1 SGHVS, CDR2 FQNEAQ. The CDR3 runs to 16 residues. CDR3 coding DNA: TGTGCCAGCAGCTTGGGGGCCAGGGGTGGGAATCAGCCCCAGCATTTT. Protein sequence: CASSLGARGGNQPQHF.

The gene calls are TRBV12-3 or TRBV12-4 and TRBJ1-3; D is ambiguous. This CDR3 contains 16 residues. The V end lost 4 bases, the J end lost 0 bases, and 13 bases lay between the germline ends. CDR3 sequence (DNA): TGTGCCAGCAGTTCCAGTGACGGGGTCTCTGGAAACACCATATATTTT. Its protein is CASSSSDGVSGNTIYF.

This clonotype appeared a few times. The chain uses TRBV29-1 and TRBJ2-7, with 7 bases that match TRBD2. The CDR3 is made up of 13 amino acids. Germline assignment: CDR1 SQVTM and CDR2 ANQGSEA. The V and J ends lost 7 bases and 4 bases, in that order; junction bases with no gene match: 10. As DNA, the CDR3 is TGCAGCGGCTTGGGGGGGACCCTTTACGAGCAGTACTTC. Protein sequence: CSGLGGTLYEQYF.

The chain recombines TRBV28 with TRBJ2-1; D is unresolved. The length of the CDR3 is 12 residues. Looked up from germline, CDR1 is MDHEN and CDR2 is SYDVKM. V was pared by 7 bases and J by 9 bases, with 13 bases between. The CDR3 region is CASIKPGAEQFF. CDR3 nucleotide sequence: TGTGCCAGCATTAAACCTGGCGCTGAGCAGTTCTTC.

The sample holds a few counts of this clonotype. This rearrangement joins TRBV27 to TRBJ2-7; D not resolved. Germline V gene lookup returns CDR1 MNHEY and CDR2 SMNVEV (reference sequence). Trimming took 5 bases from V and 2 from J, leaving 7 bases between them. The CDR3 runs 12 residues. DNA for the CDR3: TGTGCCAGCAGTAGGTGTACCTACGAGCAGTACTTC. Protein product: CASSRCTYEQYF.

V usage is TRBV30 and J usage is TRBJ2-7; no clear D. The germline V and J ends were trimmed by 0 bases and 0 bases, with 9 bases remaining between them. Germline CDR1 is GTSNPN and CDR2 is SVGIG (reference sequence). The CDR3 contains 14 residues. For the CDR3, the DNA is TGTGCCTGGAGTGTAGGGCAGCTCTCCTACGAGCAGTACTTC. Translating it yields CAWSVGQLSYEQYF.

This clonotype was observed a few times. The chain is built from TRBV12-3 or TRBV12-4 and TRBJ2-1; 11 bases fit TRBD2. J lost 7 bases, V lost 7 bases, and 6 bases had no gene match. CDR3 size: 14 residues. The CDR3 sequence is CASIQTSGTNEQFF. CDR3 sequence (DNA): TGTGCCAGCATCCAGACTAGCGGGACGAATGAGCAGTTCTTC.

This clonotype was counted only a few times. The chain links TRBV12-3 or TRBV12-4 to TRBJ2-3, with 7 bases that match TRBD2. CDR3 length equals 15 residues. The J segment lost 2 bases and the V segment lost 4 bases, leaving 6 bases of the junction unmatched. CDR3 sequence (DNA): TGTGCCAGCAGTTCAGCTAGCGGATTCACAGATACGCAGTATTTT. Translating it yields CASSSASGFTDTQYF.

This chain connects TRBV27 to TRBJ1-5, with D possibly being TRBD1 (6 bases). CDR3 length: 16 residues. V shed 6 bases and J shed 2 bases, with 17 bases lying between them. Germline CDR1 is MNHEY and CDR2 is SMNVEV (reference sequence). The chain's CDR3 is CASSYRATRGNQPQHF. In DNA, the CDR3 is TGTGCCAGCAGCTACAGGGCTACGAGGGGCAATCAGCCCCAGCATTTT.

CDR3 DNA: TGCAGTGCCGGGGTGGTGGCGGGAGGGCCCTCCACGCAGTATTTT. It codes for CSAGVVAGGPSTQYF. The chain is built from TRBV20-1 and TRBJ2-3, with 9 positions matching TRBD2. J gave up 9 bases and V 6 bases, and 16 bases lay outside the gene matches. The germline gives CDR1 DFQATT, CDR2 SNEGSKA (reference sequence). This CDR3 has 15 amino acids.

The sample holds one count of this clonotype. The chain employs TRBV5-1 and TRBJ2-7, with TRBD2 as a possible D gene (5 bases). CDR1 is SGHRS, CDR2 YFSETQ, per germline. The CDR3 contains 17 residues. The ends were cut back, 7 bases at V and 2 bases at J, with 25 bases in the middle. CDR3 sequence: CASSGRRWRVGPYEQYF. In nucleotides, the CDR3 is TGCGCCAGCTCGGGGAGAAGATGGCGGGTGGGCCCCTACGAGCAGTACTTC.

The V gene is TRBV29-1, the J gene TRBJ2-5; 9 bases are a match to TRBD2. This CDR3 is built from 14 residues. Trimming took 4 bases from V and 4 from J; bases not matched to a gene: 7. Per the germline V gene, CDR1 is SQVTM and CDR2 is ANQGSEA. Here the CDR3 DNA reads TGCAGCGTTGGTAGCGGGAGAGGGGGAGAGACCCAGTACTTC. Translated, it gives CSVGSGRGGETQYF. Drawing the rest from reference TRBV29-1 and TRBJ2-5, the complete variable domain is SAVISQKPSRDICQRGTSLTIQCQVDSQVTMMFWYRQQPGQSLTLIATANQGSEATYESGFVIDKFPISRPNLTFSTLTVSNMSPEDSSIYLCSVGSGRGGETQYFGPGTRLLVL.

This clonotype has ten or more counts. The chain has TRBV7-9 and TRBJ2-5; possible D gene TRBD1, 5 bases. Trimming pared 5 bases from V and 5 bases from J, leaving 12 bases between. Germline V CDR1 and CDR2: SEHNR, FQNEAQ (reference sequence). This CDR3 has 13 amino acids. The CDR3 sequence is CASSLRVVETQYF. CDR3 bases: TGTGCCAGCAGCCTCAGGGTCGTCGAGACCCAGTACTTC. The variable domain in full, with the rest retrieved from reference TRBV7-9 and TRBJ2-5, is DTGVSQNPRHKITKRGQNVTFRCDPISEHNRLYWYRQTLGQGPEFLTYFQNEAQLEKSRLLSDRFSAERPKGSFSTLEIQRTEQGDSAMYLCASSLRVVETQYFGPGTRLLVL.

In this sample, this clonotype turned up many times. V gene TRBV7-2 combines with J gene TRBJ2-3, with D perhaps TRBD2 (5 bases). The CDR3 is 16 amino acids. The germline V gene encodes CDR1 SGHTA and CDR2 FQGNSA. V was trimmed by 6 bases and J by 6 bases, leaving 22 bases between them. The CDR3 region has the DNA TGTGCCAGCAGTCGAGGGAACTCCCCCTCCTTGGATACGCAGTATTTT. Translating gives CASSRGNSPSLDTQYF. The full variable domain, with the rest looked up from reference TRBV7-2 and TRBJ2-3, is GAGVSQSPSNKVTEKGKDVELRCDPISGHTALYWYRQSLGQGLEFLIYFQGNSAPDKSGLPSDRFSAERTGGSVSTLTIQRTQQEDSAVYLCASSRGNSPSLDTQYFGPGTRLTVL.

This clonotype was counted many times. Here the CDR3 reads CASSHLTSSQDTGELFF. The CDR3 bases are TGCGCCAGCAGCCACCTTACTAGTTCCCAGGACACCGGGGAGCTGTTTTTT. The chain couples TRBV4-3 to TRBJ2-2; TRBD2 might be the D (5 bases). V dropped 3 bases and J dropped 3 bases, with 17 bases sitting between them. CDR1 and CDR2 (germline): LGHNA, YSLEER. The CDR3 consists of 17 residues.

This clonotype turned up a few times. V and J are TRBV20-1 and TRBJ2-5; a weak D match, TRBD2 (5 bases). V was cut by 8 bases and J by 5 bases, with 24 bases left in between. CDR1 is DFQATT and CDR2 is SNEGSKA in the germline V gene (reference sequence). CDR3 length: 15 amino acids. The CDR3: CSRPPRRGYQETQYF. For the CDR3, the DNA is TGCAGTAGACCTCCCCGGCGAGGGTATCAGGAGACCCAGTACTTC.

This clonotype was observed many times. V is TRBV12-3 or TRBV12-4 and J is TRBJ2-1, with D perhaps TRBD1 (6 bases). This CDR3 is built from 11 residues. The V end lost 5 bases, the J end lost 12 bases, and 11 bases lay between the germline ends. The CDR3 sequence is CASSRTVGQFF. The CDR3 nucleotides read TGTGCCAGCAGTCGGACAGTTGGGCAGTTCTTC.

This clonotype appeared many times. The gene calls are TRBV7-2 and TRBJ2-5, with 9 nucleotides matching TRBD1. The ends lost 5 bases at V and 4 bases at J; junction bases unmatched: 8. The CDR3 covers 15 residues. Germline V gene data show CDR1 as SGHTA and CDR2 as FQGNSA. The CDR3 DNA sequence: TGTGCCAGCAGCCTGACAGGGGGAAGTAGAGAGACCCAGTACTTC. Translating gives CASSLTGGSRETQYF.

This clonotype was counted ten times or more. The rearrangement uses TRBV29-1 and TRBJ1-1; D unresolved. The CDR3 extends over 12 amino acids. Germline CDR1 reads SQVTM; CDR2 reads ANQGSEA. V was pared by 6 bases and J by 5 bases, with 13 bases between. The CDR3 is CSVQITGTEAFF. DNA of the CDR3: TGCAGCGTCCAAATAACTGGGACTGAAGCTTTCTTT.

Ten or more counts support this clonotype. The rearrangement joins TRBV28 to TRBJ2-1, with D tentatively TRBD2 (7 bases). The CDR3 loop spans 15 amino acids. Trimming cost V 7 bases and J 2 bases, with 15 bases left between them. CDR1 and CDR2 from the germline V gene are MDHEN and SYDVKM. The CDR3 sequence is CASTIRGDTYNEQFF. The CDR3 bases are TGTGCCAGCACCATACGGGGGGACACCTACAATGAGCAGTTCTTC.

This clonotype came up a few times. The genes are TRBV25-1 and TRBJ2-1; 7 bases align to TRBD2. CDR3 length equals 11 residues. Losses at the gene ends were 11 bases for V and 6 bases for J; bases not matched to a gene: 4. Germline V lookup: CDR1 MGHDK, CDR2 SYGVNS. DNA of the CDR3: TGTGCCGGGGGAGGGGCCAATGAGCAGTTCTTC. It yields the protein CAGGGANEQFF.

This clonotype was seen a few times. The chain carries TRBV2 and TRBJ2-1; 16 nucleotides agree with TRBD2. The CDR3 runs to 19 residues. Losses at the gene ends were 6 bases for V and 1 base for J; bases not matched to a gene: 9. Germline V gene sequence: CDR1 SNHLY, CDR2 FYNNEI. The CDR3, as DNA: TGTGCCAGCAGGCCGGGACTAGCGGGAGGGTCGTGGTCCTACAATGAGCAGTTCTTC. Protein product: CASRPGLAGGSWSYNEQFF.

This rearrangement joins TRBV3-1 to TRBJ2-2; the D call may be TRBD1 or TRBD2 (5 bases each). This CDR3 spans 14 amino acids. Germline-derived CDR1 and CDR2 are LGHDT and YNNKEL (reference sequence). V lost 1 base to trimming and J lost 3 bases, with 6 bases between them. CDR3 sequence (DNA): TGTGCCAGCAGCCAAGTGGGGGACACCGGGGAGCTGTTTTTT. It translates to CASSQVGDTGELFF.

This clonotype was seen only a few times. The chain carries TRBV6-2 or TRBV6-3 and TRBJ2-1; D not resolved. The CDR3 loop spans 19 amino acids. The germline V gene has CDR1 MNHEY and CDR2 SVGEGT. Trimming left V 2 bases short and J 0 bases short, with 20 bases between. CDR3 DNA sequence: TGTGCCAGCAGTTACCCGGACGGATCCCTAGATTCCTCCTACAATGAGCAGTTCTTC. Translating gives CASSYPDGSLDSSYNEQFF.

This clonotype was seen repeatedly, ten times or more. This chain links TRBV20-1 with TRBJ2-5, with D unclear. Germline V CDR1 and CDR2: DFQATT, SNEGSKA (reference sequence). V gave up 4 bases and J gave up 4 bases, with 10 bases separating them. This CDR3 contains 12 residues. CDR3 residues: CSAIDGIETQYF. DNA for the CDR3: TGCAGTGCTATCGACGGAATAGAGACCCAGTACTTC.

The chain is built from TRBV9 and TRBJ2-1; 11 bases line up with TRBD2. V lost 4 bases, J lost 7 bases, and 7 bases stayed unmatched. This CDR3 region has 15 residues. The germline CDR1 and CDR2 sequences are SGDLS and YYNGEE. The CDR3 bases are TGTGCCAGCAGCCCTCGGACTAGCGGGTGGAATGAGCAGTTCTTC. Its translation is CASSPRTSGWNEQFF.

The rearrangement joins TRBV20-1 to TRBJ2-1; 8 nucleotides align to TRBD2. CDR3 length equals 15 residues. J was trimmed by 6 bases and V by 0 bases; bases with no gene match: 7. Germline assignment: CDR1 DFQATT and CDR2 SNEGSKA (reference sequence). The CDR3 DNA follows: TGCAGTGCTAGAGATCCTGCGGGAGGACTCAATGAGCAGTTCTTC. This translates into CSARDPAGGLNEQFF.